The sequence of this T cell receptor (beta chain) was determined in a study of metastatic and nonmetastatic thyroid tumors. The CDR3 runs to 13 residues. Germline V lookup: CDR1 LGHNA, CDR2 YSLEER. V lost 5 bases, J lost 5 bases, and 10 bases lay in between. Each patient went into thyroid surgery without having received any treatment. TCRdb re-analyzed the PCR reads using MiXCR. The table records some 20,000 clones, around 28% of them present only once. The source material was blood. The rearrangement links TRBV4-3 to TRBJ1-5; D might be TRBD1 (5 bases). The sequence came from a female donor with papillary thyroid cancer or a benign thyroid nodule (not recorded which). Some clones in this sample may be carry-over from other donors' samples. This CDR3 reads CASSVGAHQPQHF. The CDR3 DNA reads TGCGCCAGCAGCGTTGGGGCCCATCAGCCCCAGCATTTT.